This T cell receptor beta chain originates from a study of persistence of HIV-infected CD4 T cells. The libraries were made with immunoSEQ version 4 in survey mode. The table came from immunoSEQ multiplex PCR; TCRdb's copy has only in-frame clones and leaves some out. The table records about 45,000 clones, around 89% of them present only once. This nonspecific control used anti-CD3/anti-CD28 bead stimulation of CD4+ T cells. Sorting of responding CD4+ T cells relied on upregulated CD40 ligand together with CD69. The V and J ends lost 3 bases and 1 base, in that order; junction bases with no gene match: 2. Germline V gene data show CDR1 as KGHSH and CDR2 as LQKENI. The CDR3 contains 14 residues. Comments on this clone: The antigen remains undetermined.

The source was CD4+ T cells sorted from PBMCs after roughly 18-hour stimulation, collected from a patient who received antiretroviral therapy. The sequence was obtained from an adult woman with HIV who was CMV-seropositive. V is TRBV18 and J is TRBJ1-1, with 7 bases fitting TRBD1. CDR3 nucleotide sequence: TGTGCCAGCTCACCTCAGGGGGAGAACACTGAAGCTTTCTTT. Protein product: CASSPQGENTEAFF.